The entry below describes one T cell receptor beta chain. Its antigen is unidentified. This record comes from a study of T cells expressing NK-cell markers. Study-wide background: Eight donors were sequenced, seven testing HCMV-seropositive and one testing seronegative.

The authors made TCR beta cDNA libraries by 5'RACE template switching. This switching added a universal primer site and UMIs. TCRdb reanalyzed the 5' RACE reads, giving one entry per CDR3 protein sequence and no DNA. The specimen's table records 500,000 to 700,000 distinct CDR3 sequences. General study results and limits: Researchers report these clonotypes also headed the CD3+CD56-NKG2C+ fraction in several donors. The study left the HCMV specificity of expanded NKG2C+ T cell clones unresolved.

There are 16 residues in the CDR3. Germline V gene lookup returns CDR1 SGHVS and CDR2 FNYEAQ. Sequenced: blood T cells: a sorted CD56 or NKG2C T cell subset, CD4+ or CD8+ T cells, or bulk PBMC T cells (not recorded which). The sequence came from a man between 18 and 29 years old in good health. This sequence joins TRBV7-6 and TRBJ2-1. The CDR3 spells CASSLAAGSPYNEQFF.